Listed below are T cell receptor beta chains from one sample, sequenced in a study of blood T cell repertoires in COVID-19. The assay was immunoSEQ multiplex PCR, and TCRdb's table has in-frame clones only and misses some. The table includes fewer than 300,000 clones, 88% detected once. The sequenced material came from peripheral blood. The receptors originated from a woman aged 40 to 49 who had recovered from COVID-19. The CDR3 runs from the conserved cysteine through the conserved F or W. Each record gives: clone size, J gene, V gene, D gene, CDR3 DNA, CDR3 protein. A D gene is named only where the DNA matches it firmly. Only some rows state a clone size, as once, few, many or a class for expanded clones.

clone size: NA; J gene: TRBJ2-5; V gene: TRBV5-1; D gene: TRBD2; CDR3 DNA: TGCGCCAGCAGCTTGGGGGCTAGCGGGGGAGAGACCCAGTACTTC; CDR3 protein: CASSLGASGGETQYF
clone size: few; J gene: TRBJ1-5; V gene: TRBV6-2/TRBV6-3; D gene: NA; CDR3 DNA: TGTGCCAGCAGTTACGCCCTACGACAGGCCCGCAATCAGCCCCAGCATTTT; CDR3 protein: CASSYALRQARNQPQHF
clone size: NA; J gene: TRBJ1-2; V gene: TRBV24-1; D gene: TRBD1; CDR3 DNA: TGTGCCACCATGGGACAGGGGCTTAACTATGGCTACACCTTC; CDR3 protein: CATMGQGLNYGYTF
clone size: NA; J gene: TRBJ1-3; V gene: TRBV7-2; D gene: TRBD1; CDR3 DNA: TGTGCCAGCAGCTTAAAAACAGGGGCCTCTGGAAACACCATATATTTT; CDR3 protein: CASSLKTGASGNTIYF
clone size: once; J gene: TRBJ1-4; V gene: TRBV5-8; D gene: NA; CDR3 DNA: TGTGCCACCCCCCCGGACAGACATTCTGCAACTAATGAAAAACTGTTTTTT; CDR3 protein: CATPPDRHSATNEKLFF
clone size: NA; J gene: TRBJ2-2; V gene: TRBV9; D gene: NA; CDR3 DNA: TGTGCCAGCAGCGTAGTCAGCGGCGACGGGGAGCTGTTTTTT; CDR3 protein: CASSVVSGDGELFF
clone size: NA; J gene: TRBJ2-3; V gene: TRBV13; D gene: TRBD1; CDR3 DNA: TGTGCCAGCAGCGCGACCGGGACAGGGGGCCCCCCCACAGATACGCAGTATTTT; CDR3 protein: CASSATGTGGPPTDTQYF
clone size: NA; J gene: TRBJ2-7; V gene: TRBV10-3; D gene: TRBD2; CDR3 DNA: TGTGCCATCAGCGGGACTAGCGGGCGGGGTTATTTCGGGCAGTACTTC; CDR3 protein: CAISGTSGRGYFGQYF
clone size: NA; J gene: TRBJ2-1; V gene: TRBV19; D gene: NA; CDR3 DNA: TGTGCCAGTAGTATCTCCCTGGGGGCTGAGCAGTTCTTC; CDR3 protein: CASSISLGAEQFF
clone size: NA; J gene: TRBJ2-7; V gene: TRBV19; D gene: TRBD1; CDR3 DNA: TGTGCCAGTTCCCCCCTGGGACGGGGGACAGGGGGCTACGAGCAGTACTTC; CDR3 protein: CASSPLGRGTGGYEQYF
clone size: NA; J gene: TRBJ2-1; V gene: TRBV5-6; D gene: NA; CDR3 DNA: TGTGCCAGCAGCCAAGTCTCCGTGAGTGAGCAGTTCTTC; CDR3 protein: CASSQVSVSEQFF
clone size: NA; J gene: TRBJ1-4; V gene: TRBV10-3; D gene: NA; CDR3 DNA: TGTGCCATCAGTGAGGGCCATGAAAAACTGTTTTTT; CDR3 protein: CAISEGHEKLFF
clone size: NA; J gene: TRBJ1-6; V gene: TRBV11-2; D gene: NA; CDR3 DNA: TGTGCCAGCACCTCATCGGGGGGCTCACCCCTCCACTTT; CDR3 protein: CASTSSGGSPLHF
clone size: NA; J gene: TRBJ1-4; V gene: TRBV5-6; D gene: NA; CDR3 DNA: TGTGCCAGCAGCCTCCCGTTTTCCCGGTTTGGGGAGGGTAGCGAAAAACTGTTTTTT; CDR3 protein: CASSLPFSRFGEGSEKLFF
clone size: NA; J gene: TRBJ2-2; V gene: TRBV11-2; D gene: TRBD2; CDR3 DNA: TGTGCCAGCAGCCCCCGACTAGCGGGAGGGTCCGGGGAGCTGTTTTTT; CDR3 protein: CASSPRLAGGSGELFF
clone size: NA; J gene: TRBJ2-1; V gene: TRBV7-6; D gene: TRBD2; CDR3 DNA: TGTGCCAGCAACCCGAACCCTAGCGGGAGGGCCGTTCATGAGCAGTTCTTC; CDR3 protein: CASNPNPSGRAVHEQFF
clone size: NA; J gene: TRBJ2-6; V gene: TRBV29-1; D gene: TRBD2; CDR3 DNA: TGCTCAGCGCACCCCCGGGGGGAGGACGTCCTGACTTTC; CDR3 protein: CSAHPRGEDVLTF
clone size: NA; J gene: TRBJ2-1; V gene: TRBV30; D gene: NA; CDR3 DNA: TGTGCCTGGGCCGACAGGTACAATGAGCAGTTCTTC; CDR3 protein: CAWADRYNEQFF
clone size: NA; J gene: TRBJ2-1; V gene: TRBV30; D gene: NA; CDR3 DNA: TGTGCCTGGGCCCACAGGGAAGAGCAGTTCTTC; CDR3 protein: CAWAHREEQFF
clone size: NA; J gene: TRBJ2-5; V gene: TRBV6-5; D gene: NA; CDR3 DNA: TGTGCCAGCAGCGGGGAGACCCAGTACTTC; CDR3 protein: CASSGETQYF
clone size: NA; J gene: TRBJ2-1; V gene: TRBV10-2; D gene: NA; CDR3 DNA: TGCGCCAGCAGTGGGCTGAATGAGCAGTTCTTC; CDR3 protein: CASSGLNEQFF
clone size: NA; J gene: TRBJ1-1; V gene: TRBV12-3/TRBV12-4; D gene: NA; CDR3 DNA: TGTGCCAGCAGCCCCGACAGACCTGAAGCTTTCTTT; CDR3 protein: CASSPDRPEAFF
clone size: NA; J gene: TRBJ2-1; V gene: TRBV19; D gene: TRBD1; CDR3 DNA: TGTGCCAGTGCTGGGGCCCACAGGGGCTCCTACAATGAGCAGTTCTTC; CDR3 protein: CASAGAHRGSYNEQFF
clone size: NA; J gene: TRBJ2-5; V gene: TRBV25-1; D gene: NA; CDR3 DNA: TGTGCCAGCAGTGAGACAGGGACCCAGTACTTC; CDR3 protein: CASSETGTQYF
clone size: NA; J gene: TRBJ2-3; V gene: TRBV21-1; D gene: NA; CDR3 DNA: TGTGCCAGCAGCAAAGCGCCCCTAGCGGCCACAGATACGCAGTATTTT; CDR3 protein: CASSKAPLAATDTQYF
clone size: NA; J gene: TRBJ2-4; V gene: TRBV7-2; D gene: NA; CDR3 DNA: TGTGCCAGCAGCCCTAGGGGGGGGCAAAACATTCAGTACTTC; CDR3 protein: CASSPRGGQNIQYF
clone size: NA; J gene: TRBJ1-1; V gene: TRBV18; D gene: NA; CDR3 DNA: TGTGCCAGCTCACCCCCCCGCGGGATCACTGAAGCTTTCTTT; CDR3 protein: CASSPPRGITEAFF
clone size: NA; J gene: TRBJ1-1; V gene: TRBV18; D gene: NA; CDR3 DNA: TGTGCCAGCTCACCAATCGACGGCGGGAACACTGAAGCTTTCTTT; CDR3 protein: CASSPIDGGNTEAFF
clone size: NA; J gene: TRBJ1-5; V gene: TRBV9; D gene: NA; CDR3 DNA: TGTGCCAGCAGCTCCGGGGGGGGCGCAAGCAATCAGCCCCAGCATTTT; CDR3 protein: CASSSGGGASNQPQHF
clone size: many; J gene: TRBJ2-1; V gene: TRBV4-3; D gene: TRBD2; CDR3 DNA: TGCGCCAGCAGCCCACTAGCGGTCTCCTACAATGAGCAGTTCTTC; CDR3 protein: CASSPLAVSYNEQFF
clone size: NA; J gene: TRBJ2-3; V gene: TRBV12-3/TRBV12-4; D gene: NA; CDR3 DNA: TGTGCCAGCAGTCCCGTCCTGACGGGTACGCAGTATTTT; CDR3 protein: CASSPVLTGTQYF
clone size: NA; J gene: TRBJ2-2; V gene: TRBV21-1; D gene: NA; CDR3 DNA: TGTGCCAGCAGCAAACACAGCGGGAACACCGGGGAGCTGTTTTTT; CDR3 protein: CASSKHSGNTGELFF
clone size: NA; J gene: TRBJ2-1; V gene: TRBV10-3; D gene: NA; CDR3 DNA: TGTGCCATCAGTGAGTCCCCGACGGGGTCCGGTGAGCAGTTCTTC; CDR3 protein: CAISESPTGSGEQFF
clone size: NA; J gene: TRBJ2-3; V gene: TRBV7-9; D gene: TRBD1; CDR3 DNA: TGTGCCAGCAGCTTAGGCCCCCAGGGGGCTTCAGATACGCAGTATTTT; CDR3 protein: CASSLGPQGASDTQYF
clone size: NA; J gene: TRBJ2-4; V gene: TRBV27; D gene: TRBD2; CDR3 DNA: TGTGCCAGCAGTTTATGGGGACTAGCGGGAGCCCCCCGGCGTCAAAACATTCAGTACTTC; CDR3 protein: CASSLWGLAGAPRRQNIQYF
clone size: NA; J gene: TRBJ1-1; V gene: TRBV30; D gene: TRBD1; CDR3 DNA: TGTGCCTGGACCCCGACAGGGTTGAACACTGAAGCTTTCTTT; CDR3 protein: CAWTPTGLNTEAFF
clone size: NA; J gene: TRBJ2-2; V gene: TRBV7-2; D gene: NA; CDR3 DNA: TGTGCCAGCAGCTTCGTTGGGGGGAAAAGAGCCGGGGAGCTGTTTTTT; CDR3 protein: CASSFVGGKRAGELFF
clone size: few; J gene: TRBJ1-6; V gene: TRBV19; D gene: TRBD1; CDR3 DNA: TGTGCCAGTACATACAGGGGAGATAATTCACCCCTCCACTTT; CDR3 protein: CASTYRGDNSPLHF
clone size: NA; J gene: TRBJ2-1; V gene: TRBV19; D gene: NA; CDR3 DNA: TGTGCCAGTAGTCACACCTTCAAAGACTACAATGAGCAGTTCTTC; CDR3 protein: CASSHTFKDYNEQFF
clone size: NA; J gene: TRBJ1-2; V gene: TRBV7-3; D gene: TRBD1; CDR3 DNA: TGTGCCAGCAGCCCCGACAGGGGAATTGTCTACACCTTC; CDR3 protein: CASSPDRGIVYTF
clone size: NA; J gene: TRBJ2-7; V gene: TRBV25-1; D gene: NA; CDR3 DNA: TGTGCCAGCAGTGAATATATAGGGACATCAGGAAATAAGCAGTACTTC; CDR3 protein: CASSEYIGTSGNKQYF
clone size: NA; J gene: TRBJ1-2; V gene: TRBV6-1; D gene: TRBD1; CDR3 DNA: TGTGCCAGCAGTGGACGGCGGGGCGGACAGGGCGGCTATGGCTACACCTTC; CDR3 protein: CASSGRRGGQGGYGYTF
clone size: NA; J gene: TRBJ2-3; V gene: TRBV27; D gene: TRBD2; CDR3 DNA: TGTATCGGGACTAGCGGGAGCAGGGGCACAGATACGCAGTATTTT; CDR3 protein: CIGTSGSRGTDTQYF
clone size: NA; J gene: TRBJ2-2; V gene: TRBV11-3; D gene: NA; CDR3 DNA: TGTGCCAGCAGCTTGACTGGTTGGGCGAACACCGGGGAGCTGTTTTTT; CDR3 protein: CASSLTGWANTGELFF
clone size: NA; J gene: TRBJ1-1; V gene: TRBV6-2/TRBV6-3; D gene: TRBD1; CDR3 DNA: TGTGCCAGCAGTTACACGGACAGGACCAGCCCTGAAGCTTTCTTT; CDR3 protein: CASSYTDRTSPEAFF
clone size: once; J gene: TRBJ1-2; V gene: TRBV7-3; D gene: TRBD1; CDR3 DNA: TGTGCCAGCAGCGCCGGGACAGGGGCAGGCTACACCTTC; CDR3 protein: CASSAGTGAGYTF
clone size: NA; J gene: TRBJ1-2; V gene: TRBV11-2; D gene: NA; CDR3 DNA: TGTGCCAGCAGCTTAGATCAGCGGGCAGCGAACTATGGCTACACCTTC; CDR3 protein: CASSLDQRAANYGYTF
clone size: NA; J gene: TRBJ1-3; V gene: TRBV21-1; D gene: NA; CDR3 DNA: TGTGCCAGCAGCACGACAGGGGTGCCCTCTGGAAACACCATATATTTT; CDR3 protein: CASSTTGVPSGNTIYF
clone size: NA; J gene: TRBJ2-1; V gene: TRBV14; D gene: NA; CDR3 DNA: TGTGCCAGCAGCAAGAAATCCTGGCTCCCCCGGGGGAATGAGCAGTTCTTC; CDR3 protein: CASSKKSWLPRGNEQFF
clone size: NA; J gene: TRBJ2-2; V gene: TRBV19; D gene: NA; CDR3 DNA: TGTGCCAGTAGTATTCGCACCGGGGAGCTGTTTTTT; CDR3 protein: CASSIRTGELFF